This T cell receptor (beta chain) was identified in a study of chemoradiotherapy in HPV16-positive cancers. Regarding the study as a whole: Candidate HPV-specific clones and E7-related TCR motifs grew in tumor during treatment. The functional HPV-specific definition rests on just a couple of HPV16-positive patients. For HPV16-positive patients, expanding HPV-responsive T cells associated with longer recurrence-free survival.

Over chemoradiotherapy, repertoires were sampled more than once. The repertoire was sequenced with immunoSEQ multiplex PCR; TCRdb's copy has only in-frame clones and lacks some. The sample holds 25,000 to 40,000 clones, roughly 88% seen once. The CDR3 totals 14 residues. V was trimmed by 4 bases and J by 4 bases, leaving 13 bases between them. Per germline, CDR1 SGHAT and CDR2 FQNNGV. Comment on this clone: The antigen is unknown.

Material: blood, obtained from a patient who underwent chemoradiotherapy. The genes are TRBV11-2 and TRBJ1-2, with D perhaps matching TRBD1 (5 bases). This sequence originates from a human donor with HPV-associated anogenital cancer. The CDR3 coding sequence is TGTGCCAGCAGCTCGTCGGGGGGACGCTATGGCTACACCTTC. It codes for CASSSSGGRYGYTF. The variable domain in full, completed from reference TRBV11-2 and TRBJ1-2, reads EAGVAQSPRYKIIEKRQSVAFWCNPISGHATLYWYQQILGQGPKLLIQFQNNGVVDDSQLPKDRFSAERLKGVDSTLKIQPAKLEDSAVYLCASSSSGGRYGYTFGSGTRLTVV.